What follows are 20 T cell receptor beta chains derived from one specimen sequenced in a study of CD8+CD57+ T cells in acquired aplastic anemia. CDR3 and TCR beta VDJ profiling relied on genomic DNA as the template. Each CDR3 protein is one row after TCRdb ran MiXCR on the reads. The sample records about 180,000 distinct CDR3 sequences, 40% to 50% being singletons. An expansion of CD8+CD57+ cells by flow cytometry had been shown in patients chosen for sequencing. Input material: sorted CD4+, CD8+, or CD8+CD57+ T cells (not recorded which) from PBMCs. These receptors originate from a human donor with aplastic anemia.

CDR3 residues: CAISEGSPGTQYF. As DNA, the CDR3 is TGTGCCATCAGTGAGGGATCCCCAGGTACGCAGTATTTT. The chain couples TRBV10-3 to TRBJ2-3; D gene unclear. The length of the CDR3 is 13 residues. Germline V gene sequence: CDR1 ENHRY, CDR2 SYGVKD. Trimming cost V 2 bases and J 8 bases, with 11 bases left between them.

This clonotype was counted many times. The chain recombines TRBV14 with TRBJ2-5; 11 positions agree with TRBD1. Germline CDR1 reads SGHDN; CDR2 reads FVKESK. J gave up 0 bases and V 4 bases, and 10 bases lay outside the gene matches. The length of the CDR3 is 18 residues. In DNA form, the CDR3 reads TGTGCCAGCAGCCCCCTCGGGACAGGGGGAGTCCACCAAGAGACCCAGTACTTC. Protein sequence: CASSPLGTGGVHQETQYF.

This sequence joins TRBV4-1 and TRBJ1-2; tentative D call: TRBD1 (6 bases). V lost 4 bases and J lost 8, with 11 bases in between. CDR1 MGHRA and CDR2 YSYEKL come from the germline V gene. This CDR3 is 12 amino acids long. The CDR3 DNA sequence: TGCGCCAGCAGCCTCACAGGGAGGGGCTACACCTTC. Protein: CASSLTGRGYTF.

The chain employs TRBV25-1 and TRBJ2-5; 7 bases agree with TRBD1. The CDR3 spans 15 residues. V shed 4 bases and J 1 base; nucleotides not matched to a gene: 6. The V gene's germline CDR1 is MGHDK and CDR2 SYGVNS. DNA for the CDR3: TGTGCCAGCAGTGGGGGGACAGCGGCCCAAGAGACCCAGTACTTC. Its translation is CASSGGTAAQETQYF.

The CDR3 DNA is TGTGCCATCAGTGAAGTTACAGGGGCAGGGCAGTTCTTC. This encodes CAISEVTGAGQFF. This chain links TRBV10-3 with TRBJ2-1, with 7 bases aligning to TRBD1. V lost 3 bases to trimming and J lost 12 bases; unmatched junction nucleotides: 8. The CDR3 runs 13 residues. Germline values: CDR1 ENHRY, CDR2 SYGVKD.

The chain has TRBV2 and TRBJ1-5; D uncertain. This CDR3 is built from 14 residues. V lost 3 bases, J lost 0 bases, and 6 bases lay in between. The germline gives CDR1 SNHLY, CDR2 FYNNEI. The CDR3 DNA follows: TGTGCCAGCAGTGACAGCAATAGCAATCAGCCCCAGCATTTT. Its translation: CASSDSNSNQPQHF.

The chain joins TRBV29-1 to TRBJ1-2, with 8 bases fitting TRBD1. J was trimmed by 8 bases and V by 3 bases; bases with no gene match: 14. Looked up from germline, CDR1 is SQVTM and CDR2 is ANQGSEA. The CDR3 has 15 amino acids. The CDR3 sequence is CSVERRAAGGGGYTF. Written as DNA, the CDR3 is TGCAGCGTTGAGAGAAGGGCCGCAGGGGGCGGCGGCTACACCTTC.

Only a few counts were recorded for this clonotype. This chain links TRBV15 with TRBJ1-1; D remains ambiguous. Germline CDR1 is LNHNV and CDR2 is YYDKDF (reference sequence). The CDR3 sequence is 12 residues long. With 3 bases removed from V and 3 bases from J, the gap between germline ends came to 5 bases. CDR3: CATSRAYTEAFF. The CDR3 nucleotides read TGTGCCACCAGCAGGGCCTACACTGAAGCTTTCTTT. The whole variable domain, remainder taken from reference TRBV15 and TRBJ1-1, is DAMVIQNPRYQVTQFGKPVTLSCSQTLNHNVMYWYQQKSSQAPKLLFHYYDKDFNNEADTPDNFQSRRPNTSFCFLDIRSPGLGDTAMYLCATSRAYTEAFFGQGTRLTVV.

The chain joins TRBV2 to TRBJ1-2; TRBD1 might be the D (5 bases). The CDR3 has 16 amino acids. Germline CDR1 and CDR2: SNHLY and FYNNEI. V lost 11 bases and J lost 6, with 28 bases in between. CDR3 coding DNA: TGTGCCCTCCCGGGACTGGAGAGAGACCCGACCCATGGCTACACCTTC. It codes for CALPGLERDPTHGYTF.

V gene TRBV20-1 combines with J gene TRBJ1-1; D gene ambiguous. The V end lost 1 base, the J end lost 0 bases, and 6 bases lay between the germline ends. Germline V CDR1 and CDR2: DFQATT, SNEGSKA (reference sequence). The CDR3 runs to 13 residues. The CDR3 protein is CSARGDMNTEAFF. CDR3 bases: TGCAGTGCTAGAGGTGACATGAACACTGAAGCTTTCTTT.

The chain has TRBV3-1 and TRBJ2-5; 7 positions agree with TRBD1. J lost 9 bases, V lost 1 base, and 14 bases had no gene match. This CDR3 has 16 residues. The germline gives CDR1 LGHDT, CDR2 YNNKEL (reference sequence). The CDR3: CASSQGDNRGNQPQYF. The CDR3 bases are TGTGCCAGCAGCCAAGGGGATAACAGGGGCAATCAGCCCCAGTACTTC.

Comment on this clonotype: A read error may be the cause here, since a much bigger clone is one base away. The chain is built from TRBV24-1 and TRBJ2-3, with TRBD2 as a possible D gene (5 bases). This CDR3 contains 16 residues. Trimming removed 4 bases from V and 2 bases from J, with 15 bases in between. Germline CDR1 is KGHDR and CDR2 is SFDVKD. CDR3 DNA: TGTGCCACCAGTGAGCCGCGGGTCCCAAACACAGATACGCAGTATTTT. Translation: CATSEPRVPNTDTQYF.

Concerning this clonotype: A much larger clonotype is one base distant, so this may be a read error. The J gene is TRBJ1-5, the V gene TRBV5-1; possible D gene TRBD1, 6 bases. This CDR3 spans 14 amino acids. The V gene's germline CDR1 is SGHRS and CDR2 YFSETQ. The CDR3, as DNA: TGCGCCAGCCGCTTAGGGGGTCCCAATCAGCCCCAGCATTTT. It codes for CASRLGGPNQPQHF. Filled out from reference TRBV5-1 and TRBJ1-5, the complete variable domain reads KAGVTQTPRYLIKTRGQQVTLSCSPISGHRSVSWYQQTPGQGLQFLFEYFSETQRNKGNFPGRFSGRQFSNSRSEMNVSTLELGDSALYLCASRLGGPNQPQHFGDGTRLSIL.

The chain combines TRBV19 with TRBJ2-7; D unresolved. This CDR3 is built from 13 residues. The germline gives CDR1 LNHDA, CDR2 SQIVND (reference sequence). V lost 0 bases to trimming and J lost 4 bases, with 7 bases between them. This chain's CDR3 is CASSIDLSYEQYF. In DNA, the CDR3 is TGTGCCAGTAGTATAGATCTCTCTTACGAGCAGTACTTC.

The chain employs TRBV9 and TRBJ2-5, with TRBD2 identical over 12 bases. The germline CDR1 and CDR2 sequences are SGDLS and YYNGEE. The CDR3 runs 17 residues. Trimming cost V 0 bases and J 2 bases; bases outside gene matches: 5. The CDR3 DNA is TGTGCCAGCAGCGTAGGCCCTAGCGGGGGGGCACAAGAGACCCAGTACTTC. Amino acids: CASSVGPSGGAQETQYF.

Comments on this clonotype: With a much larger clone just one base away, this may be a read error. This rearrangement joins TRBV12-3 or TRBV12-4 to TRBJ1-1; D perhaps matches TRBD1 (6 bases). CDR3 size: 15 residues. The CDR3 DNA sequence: TGTGCCAGCAGTTTAGCCCAGGGGAGGAACACTGAAGCTCTCTTT. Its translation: CASSLAQGRNTEALF.

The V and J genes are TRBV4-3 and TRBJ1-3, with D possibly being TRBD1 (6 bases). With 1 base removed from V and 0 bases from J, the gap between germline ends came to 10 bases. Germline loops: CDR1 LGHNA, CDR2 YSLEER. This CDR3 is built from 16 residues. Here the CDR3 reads CASSQGTVVSGNTIYF. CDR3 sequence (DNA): TGCGCCAGCAGCCAAGGGACAGTCGTCTCTGGAAACACCATATATTTT.

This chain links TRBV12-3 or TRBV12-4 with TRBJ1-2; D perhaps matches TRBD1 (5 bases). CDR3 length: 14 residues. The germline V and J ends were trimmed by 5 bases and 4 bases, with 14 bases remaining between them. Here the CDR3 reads CASSGARALYGYTF. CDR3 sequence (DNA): TGTGCCAGCAGTGGGGCCCGGGCTCTCTATGGCTACACCTTC.

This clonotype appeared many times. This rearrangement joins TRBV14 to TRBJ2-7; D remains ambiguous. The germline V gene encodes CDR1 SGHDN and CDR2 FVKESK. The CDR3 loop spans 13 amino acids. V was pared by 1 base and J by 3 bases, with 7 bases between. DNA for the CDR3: TGTGCCAGCAGCCAAGTCCTCTACTACGAGCAGTACTTC. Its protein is CASSQVLYYEQYF.

This CDR3 is CSVERQAYYGYTF. As DNA, the CDR3 is TGCAGCGTTGAACGACAGGCATACTATGGCTACACCTTC. The V gene is TRBV29-1, the J gene TRBJ1-2, with D possibly TRBD1 on 6 matching bases. The length of the CDR3 is 13 residues. From germline, CDR1 is SQVTM and CDR2 ANQGSEA. Trimming cost V 2 bases and J 3 bases, with 10 bases left between them. Filled out from reference TRBV29-1 and TRBJ1-2, the complete variable domain reads SAVISQKPSRDICQRGTSLTIQCQVDSQVTMMFWYRQQPGQSLTLIATANQGSEATYESGFVIDKFPISRPNLTFSTLTVSNMSPEDSSIYLCSVERQAYYGYTFGSGTRLTVV.